These 18 T cell receptor beta chains came from one sample sequenced in a study of PD-1 blockade in classical Hodgkin lymphoma (dated by TCRdb to about 2020). The meaning of the sample's time point label: cycle 2 day 1 (C2D1) of nivolumab. Relapse after autologous stem cell transplantation had occurred in all trial patients, and cohorts A, B and C were distinguished by prior brentuximab vedotin exposure. Libraries came from the immunoSEQ multiplex PCR assay. TCRdb took over this immuneACCESS table, retaining in-frame rearrangements with V and J assigned. Such tables are incomplete; in checked studies, under half of the missing clones stem from an unresolved V gene, and the remainder is unexplained. This sample gives under 100,000 clones in total; around 90% of them show up just once. The top ten clones comprise approximately 2.4% of the sample. The material was peripheral blood mononuclear cells (PBMCs), obtained before the second cycle of nivolumab. The receptors were gathered from a human donor with classical Hodgkin lymphoma.

The V and J genes are TRBV27 and TRBJ1-4; D is unresolved. CDR1 is MNHEY, CDR2 SMNVEV, per germline (reference sequence). Trimming pared 6 bases from V and 3 bases from J, leaving 26 bases between. This CDR3 is 19 amino acids long. CDR3 sequence: CASSPTARVTRSPNEKLFF. CDR3 bases: TGTGCCAGCAGCCCAACGGCCCGCGTGACTCGATCCCCTAATGAAAAACTGTTTTTT. Full variable domain (rest looked up from reference TRBV27 and TRBJ1-4): EAQVTQNPRYLITVTGKKLTVTCSQNMNHEYMSWYRQDPGLGLRQIYYSMNVEVTDKGDVPEGYKVSRKEKRNFPLILESPSPNQTSLYFCASSPTARVTRSPNEKLFFGSGTQLSVL.

On this clone itself: One end of the junction varies from germline; a read error may be responsible. The chain uses TRBV18 and TRBJ1-1; 9 bases are a match to TRBD1. Germline CDR1 KGHSH, CDR2 LQKENI. This CDR3 comprises 17 residues. CDR3 amino acids: CASSPLPIDRGAPEAFF. In DNA, the CDR3 is TGTGCCAGCTCGCCACTACCTATTGACAGGGGGGCCCCTGAAGCTTTCTTT.

A single count supports this clone. The rearrangement links TRBV6-1 to TRBJ1-5; D is ambiguous. The CDR3 length is 19 residues. V lost 3 bases and J lost 0, with 21 bases in between. The germline gives CDR1 MNHNS, CDR2 SASEGT. This CDR3 reads CASSDFFGKGSYSNQPQHF. The CDR3, as DNA: TGTGCCAGCAGTGATTTTTTTGGGAAGGGTTCGTATAGCAATCAGCCCCAGCATTTT.

V and J are TRBV7-8 and TRBJ1-1; a possible D gene is TRBD1 (6 bases). V gave up 1 base and J gave up 7 bases, with 13 bases separating them. This CDR3 comprises 14 residues. Germline CDR1 and CDR2: SGHVS and FQNEAQ. The CDR3 DNA reads TGTGCCAGCAGCTTAGTCCAGGGGTTGTATGAAGCTTTCTTT. It translates to CASSLVQGLYEAFF.

This clone has a single count. The genes are TRBV6-5 and TRBJ1-1; a possible D gene is TRBD1 (5 bases). This CDR3 is built from 14 residues. V was cut by 0 bases and J by 5 bases, with 10 bases left in between. Germline CDR1 MNHEY, CDR2 SVGAGI. The DNA of the CDR3 is TGTGCCAGCAGTTACTCGGGGGTCAGGACTGAAGCTTTCTTT. It translates to CASSYSGVRTEAFF.

The V call is TRBV18, the J call TRBJ1-2, with no clear D. V dropped 5 bases and J dropped 4 bases, with 11 bases sitting between them. Germline CDR1 and CDR2: KGHSH and LQKENI. The CDR3 has 13 amino acids. The CDR3 is CASSEKGGYGYTF. DNA for the CDR3: TGTGCCAGCTCAGAAAAGGGTGGCTATGGCTACACCTTC.

The chain uses TRBV5-1 and TRBJ2-7; 14 bases map to TRBD2. The V segment lost 3 bases and the J segment 3 bases; nucleotides outside the gene matches: 11. There are 18 residues in the CDR3. Germline V lookup: CDR1 SGHRS, CDR2 YFSETQ. As DNA, the CDR3 is TGCGCCAGCAGCTCGGGGACTAGCGGGAGTTTGGCCCGCTACGAGCAGTACTTC. It codes for CASSSGTSGSLARYEQYF. Full variable domain (rest looked up from reference TRBV5-1 and TRBJ2-7): KAGVTQTPRYLIKTRGQQVTLSCSPISGHRSVSWYQQTPGQGLQFLFEYFSETQRNKGNFPGRFSGRQFSNSRSEMNVSTLELGDSALYLCASSSGTSGSLARYEQYFGPGTRLTVT.

The chain combines TRBV27 with TRBJ2-5, with D perhaps TRBD1 or TRBD2 (5 bases each). The J call could be wrong; TRBJ2-7 is a better fit for the DNA end. In germline, CDR1 is MNHEY, CDR2 SMNVEV (reference sequence). The CDR3 has 14 amino acids. The CDR3 bases are TGTGCCAGCAAGCGGCAGGGCGTTTCCTACGAGCAGTACTTC. Protein: CASKRQGVSYEQYF.

The chain is built from TRBV5-5 and TRBJ2-7, with D maybe TRBD1 (6 bases). The ends were cut back, 5 bases at V and 2 bases at J, with 14 bases in the middle. The germline V gene has CDR1 SGHKS and CDR2 YYEKEE (reference sequence). The CDR3 covers 14 residues. CDR3 DNA sequence: TGTGCCAGCAGACCCGGACAGATAACCTACGAGCAGTACTTC. Translated: CASRPGQITYEQYF. The full variable domain, with the rest looked up from reference TRBV5-5 and TRBJ2-7, is DAGVTQSPTHLIKTRGQQVTLRCSPISGHKSVSWYQQVLGQGPQFIFQYYEKEERGRGNFPDRFSARQFPNYSSELNVNALLLGDSALYLCASRPGQITYEQYFGPGTRLTVT.

The chain uses TRBV10-2 and TRBJ2-3; 9 bases are a match to TRBD2. The CDR3 sequence is 16 residues long. The germline V gene encodes CDR1 WSHSY and CDR2 SAAADI. Trimming removed 4 bases from V and 6 bases from J; junction bases left unmatched: 11. The CDR3: CASSGQAGGWADTQYF. The DNA of the CDR3 is TGCGCCAGCAGTGGGCAAGCGGGAGGTTGGGCCGATACGCAGTATTTT.

J is TRBJ2-7 and V is TRBV28; D ambiguous. The CDR3 is made up of 12 amino acids. The V end lost 6 bases, the J end lost 5 bases, and 11 bases lay between the germline ends. Germline CDR1 reads MDHEN; CDR2 reads SYDVKM. This CDR3 is CASSSIRDEQYF. The DNA of the CDR3 is TGTGCCAGCAGCTCAATACGGGACGAGCAGTACTTC.

The chain uses TRBV28 and TRBJ2-3; 9 bases match TRBD2. Germline V gene data show CDR1 as MDHEN and CDR2 as SYDVKM. The CDR3 loop spans 16 amino acids. J gave up 6 bases and V 0 bases, and 7 bases lay outside the gene matches. The CDR3 DNA is TGTGCCAGCAGTTTATGGCTAGCGGGAAATTATGATACGCAGTATTTT. Its translation: CASSLWLAGNYDTQYF.

The rearrangement links TRBV19 to TRBJ2-7; 11 bases match TRBD1. The CDR3 consists of 17 residues. CDR1 is LNHDA and CDR2 is SQIVND in the germline V gene (reference sequence). The V and J ends lost 4 bases and 3 bases, in that order; junction bases with no gene match: 11. The CDR3 spells CASSTRNGGTGGYEQYF. The DNA for the CDR3 is TGTGCCAGTAGTACACGCAACGGTGGGACAGGGGGCTACGAGCAGTACTTC.

This chain uses TRBV10-2 with TRBJ1-1; 8 bases fit TRBD1. CDR1 WSHSY and CDR2 SAAADI come from the germline V gene. Losses at the gene ends were 5 bases for V and 11 bases for J; bases not matched to a gene: 4. CDR3 length: 11 amino acids. The CDR3 reads CASSPGQVAFF. The CDR3 DNA sequence: TGCGCCAGCAGTCCGGGACAGGTGGCTTTCTTT.

The chain joins TRBV6-5 to TRBJ1-1, with 8 bases that match TRBD1. This CDR3 contains 13 residues. Per germline, CDR1 MNHEY and CDR2 SVGAGI. The J segment lost 4 bases and the V segment lost 6 bases, leaving 4 bases of the junction unmatched. DNA of the CDR3: TGTGCCAGCAGATGGACAGGGAGCACTGAAGCTTTCTTT. It specifies CASRWTGSTEAFF.

The J gene is TRBJ1-1, the V gene TRBV18; 9 bases match TRBD1. The V gene end was trimmed by 3 bases and the J gene end by 1 base; junction bases not matched to a gene: 3. Germline V gene data show CDR1 as KGHSH and CDR2 as LQKENI. The CDR3 covers 15 residues. This chain's CDR3 is CASSPGQGRNTEAFF. The CDR3 DNA reads TGTGCCAGCTCACCGGGACAGGGTCGGAACACTGAAGCTTTCTTT.

The chain combines TRBV30 with TRBJ2-7, with D perhaps matching TRBD2 (6 bases). In germline, CDR1 is GTSNPN, CDR2 SVGIG (reference sequence). The CDR3 is made up of 15 amino acids. Trimming left V 0 bases short and J 4 bases short, with 16 bases between. Here the CDR3 reads CAWSVPGAGLYEQYF. CDR3 coding DNA: TGTGCCTGGAGTGTTCCTGGGGCGGGACTTTACGAGCAGTACTTC.

The gene calls are TRBV6-5 and TRBJ2-7; 7 bases align to TRBD2. Germline loops: CDR1 MNHEY, CDR2 SVGAGI. V trimming: 4 bases; J trimming: 6 bases; junction bases outside the gene matches: 3. The CDR3 runs 12 residues. CDR3 in amino acids: CASSLAGGEQYF. CDR3 bases: TGTGCCAGCAGTTTAGCGGGTGGCGAGCAGTACTTC.